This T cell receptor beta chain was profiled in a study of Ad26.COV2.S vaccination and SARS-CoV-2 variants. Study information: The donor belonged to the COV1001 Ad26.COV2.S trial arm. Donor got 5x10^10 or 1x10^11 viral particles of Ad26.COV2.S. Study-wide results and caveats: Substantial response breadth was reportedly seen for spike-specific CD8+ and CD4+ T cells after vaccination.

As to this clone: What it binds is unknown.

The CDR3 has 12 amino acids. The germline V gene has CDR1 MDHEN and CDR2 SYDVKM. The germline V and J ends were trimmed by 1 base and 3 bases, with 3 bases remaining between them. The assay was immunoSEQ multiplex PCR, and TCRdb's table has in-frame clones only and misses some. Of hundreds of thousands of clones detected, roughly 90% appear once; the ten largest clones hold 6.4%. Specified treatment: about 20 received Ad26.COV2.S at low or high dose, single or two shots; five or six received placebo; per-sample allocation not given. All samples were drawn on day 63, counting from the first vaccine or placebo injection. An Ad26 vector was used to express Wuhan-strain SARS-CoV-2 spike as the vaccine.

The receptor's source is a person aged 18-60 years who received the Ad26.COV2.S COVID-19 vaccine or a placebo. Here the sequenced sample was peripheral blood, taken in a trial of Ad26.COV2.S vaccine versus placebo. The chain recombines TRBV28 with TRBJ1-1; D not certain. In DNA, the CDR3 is TGTGCCAGCAGTTTATTGTACACTGAAGCTTTCTTT. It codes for CASSLLYTEAFF. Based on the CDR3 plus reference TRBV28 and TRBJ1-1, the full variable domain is DVKVTQSSRYLVKRTGEKVFLECVQDMDHENMFWYRQDPGLGLRLIYFSYDVKMKEKGDIPEGYSVSREKKERFSLILESASTNQTSMYLCASSLLYTEAFFGQGTRLTVV.